These T cell receptor beta chains were read from a single sample in a study of PD-1 blockade in classical Hodgkin lymphoma. Sequenced by immunoSEQ multiplex PCR; TCRdb stores in-frame clones only, minus some. The sample lists about 30,000 clones; around 80% were seen once. The specimen comprised CD4+ T cells from blood, sampled before the fourth cycle of nivolumab. Receptors were obtained from a human donor with classical Hodgkin lymphoma. Both conserved end residues are part of each CDR3. The D gene is left open where the match is weak. The size of a clone is reported for some rows only, either as once, few or many, or as a class for expanded clones.

J	size	D	V	CDR3	DNA
TRBJ1-2	few	-	TRBV18	CATSDISNYGYTF	TGTGCCACCTCGGACATCTCTAACTATGGCTACACCTTC
TRBJ2-1	-	TRBD2	TRBV6-5	CATQTTSGGLEQFF	TGTGCCACCCAAACCACTAGCGGGGGCCTTGAGCAGTTCTTC
TRBJ1-6	few	TRBD1	TRBV5-1	CASRQETGQAYSPLHF	TGCGCCAGCCGACAAGAGACTGGACAGGCGTATTCACCCCTCCACTTT
TRBJ1-4	-	-	TRBV5-1	CASGRDVGEKLFF	TGCGCCAGCGGCCGGGACGTTGGGGAAAAACTGTTTTTT
TRBJ1-5	-	-	TRBV5-1	CASSLAGGNNQPQHF	TGCGCCAGCAGCTTGGCCGGAGGGAACAATCAGCCCCAGCATTTT
TRBJ2-6	-	-	TRBV4-2	CASSADSSGANVLTF	TGTGCCAGCAGCGCTGACAGCTCTGGGGCCAACGTCCTGACTTTC
TRBJ1-2	-	-	TRBV9	CASSNVGGPGYTF	TGTGCCAGCAGCAATGTAGGGGGGCCTGGCTACACCTTC
TRBJ1-2	-	-	TRBV5-4	CASSSPGTGFYGYTF	TGTGCCAGCAGCTCACCTGGGACGGGGTTCTATGGCTACACCTTC
TRBJ2-5	-	-	TRBV10-1	CASSAEQGRSQETQYF	TGCGCCAGCAGTGCGGAACAGGGTAGGAGCCAAGAGACCCAGTACTTC
TRBJ1-1	-	TRBD1	TRBV5-1	CASSSVDRGEAFF	TGCGCCAGCAGCTCAGTGGACAGGGGTGAAGCTTTCTTT
TRBJ1-6	-	-	TRBV5-1	CASSLIGEPNSPLHF	TGCGCCAGCAGCTTGATTGGCGAGCCTAATTCACCCCTCCACTTT
TRBJ1-1	-	TRBD1	TRBV5-1	CASSLAPTGVNTEAFF	TGCGCCAGCAGCTTGGCCCCCACAGGGGTCAACACTGAAGCTTTCTTT
TRBJ1-5	-	-	TRBV19	CASSILSTGHQPQHF	TGTGCCAGTAGTATTCTCTCTACGGGGCATCAGCCCCAGCATTTT
TRBJ2-5	-	-	TRBV29-1	CSVDSGTQYF	TGCAGCGTTGATTCCGGGACCCAGTACTTC
TRBJ2-1	-	-	TRBV2	CASSEDRIYNEQFF	TGTGCCAGCAGTGAAGACAGAATCTACAATGAGCAGTTCTTC
TRBJ1-1	-	-	TRBV7-8	CASSSRPNTEAFF	TGTGCCAGCAGCTCGCGACCTAACACTGAAGCTTTCTTT
TRBJ1-6	-	TRBD1	TRBV5-1	CASSRDRDPYNSPLHF	TGCGCCAGCAGTCGTGACAGGGATCCCTATAATTCACCCCTCCACTTT
TRBJ2-4	-	TRBD1	TRBV6-1	CASSDPGTVSISKNIQYF	TGTGCCAGCAGTGACCCCGGGACAGTTAGTATTAGCAAAAACATTCAGTACTTC
TRBJ1-5	-	-	TRBV2	CASSERYPGWIQPQHF	TGTGCCAGCAGTGAACGGTACCCGGGGTGGATTCAGCCCCAGCATTTT
TRBJ2-5	once	-	TRBV5-1	CASSLGGRPSPQETQYF	TGCGCCAGCAGCTTGGGGGGCAGGCCCTCACCCCAAGAGACCCAGTACTTC
TRBJ1-6	-	-	TRBV2	CASKGGNNSPLHF	TGTGCCAGCAAGGGGGGGAATAATTCACCCCTCCACTTT
TRBJ2-2	-	-	TRBV5-1	CASSFQGNTGELFF	TGCGCCAGCAGCTTTCAGGGAAACACCGGGGAGCTGTTTTTT
TRBJ1-2	-	-	TRBV7-9	CASSPEDYGYTF	TGTGCCAGCAGCCCAGAGGACTATGGCTACACCTTC
TRBJ1-5	-	TRBD1	TRBV19	CASDRGRDTSNQPQHF	TGTGCCAGTGACAGGGGCCGGGACACGAGCAATCAGCCCCAGCATTTT
TRBJ1-5	-	-	TRBV27	CASSSREPNQPQHF	TGTGCCAGCAGCTCCCGGGAACCAAATCAGCCCCAGCATTTT
TRBJ1-5	-	TRBD1	TRBV7-9	CASSLAGTGGTGPQHF	TGTGCCAGCAGCTTAGCCGGGACAGGGGGGACGGGGCCCCAGCATTTT
TRBJ2-4	-	-	TRBV12-5	CASGTLGVGKGKAKNIQYF	TGTGCTAGTGGGACACTAGGGGTGGGCAAAGGGAAAGCCAAAAACATTCAGTACTTC
TRBJ2-3	once	TRBD2	TRBV7-3	CASSPGLAPFSTDTQYF	TGTGCCAGCAGCCCCGGACTAGCCCCTTTTAGCACAGATACGCAGTATTTT
TRBJ1-4	-	TRBD1	TRBV15	CATSRDQISGGLPATNEKLFF	TGTGCCACCAGCAGAGATCAGATATCAGGGGGCCTACCTGCAACTAATGAAAAACTGTTTTTT